This T cell receptor beta chain came from a study of OX40 agonist ivuxolimab in advanced cancers. Method: immunoSEQ multiplex PCR; TCRdb's copy keeps in-frame clones and lacks some. The table has tens of thousands of clones, about nine tenths seen once. The sequenced sample was CD4+ or CD8+ T cells sorted from blood, obtained in a trial of the OX40 agonist ivuxolimab. The clonotype originates from an adult with an advanced solid tumor such as melanoma, head and neck, liver or kidney cancer.

The CDR3 DNA is TGCGCCAGCACCTCGGGAGGGGGCGAGCAGTACTTC. Its protein is CASTSGGGEQYF. V usage is TRBV5-1 and J usage is TRBJ2-7; 8 bases map to TRBD2. The germline gives CDR1 SGHRS, CDR2 YFSETQ. Trimming at V came to 6 bases and at J to 6 bases, leaving 5 bases not matched to a gene. CDR3 length: 12 amino acids.